This TCR beta chain was identified during a study of shared clonotypes between healthy human individuals. In the case of this clone: Its antigen is still unknown.

Every donor was a Caucasian adult from Nashville, Tennessee. Deep was the level at which the assay was run. As originally analysed: ImmunoSEQ supplied junction-only sequences lacking quality scores, so filtering was different. Some clones are missing from TCRdb's copy, which holds only in-frame ones; the method was immunoSEQ multiplex PCR. Clone size and the V and J calls come from that table; the DNA yielded D and trimming. This sample has about 1.1 million clones, with roughly 80% found just once. The CDR3 length is 16 residues. The junction had 9 bases not matched to a gene; V was cut back by 6 bases and J by 4 bases. CDR1 MGHDK and CDR2 SYGVNS come from the germline V gene. Broader study findings: Investigators expected sequencing depth to affect clonotype sharing among donors.

This rearrangement joins TRBV25-1 to TRBJ1-1; 12 bases map to TRBD1. The sequenced sample was memory CD4+ T cells from PBMCs. Subset specified: CD45RA-negative fraction. This receptor was taken from a man aged 18 to 30 in good health. Some clones in this sample may be carry-over from other donors' samples. The CDR3 loop reads CASSEPGQGAGTEAFF. CDR3 sequence (DNA): TGTGCCAGCAGCGAACCGGGACAGGGGGCGGGCACTGAAGCTTTCTTT.